These T cell receptor beta chains were read from a single sample in a study of blood T cell repertoires in COVID-19. Here immunoSEQ multiplex PCR was the method, and the copy in TCRdb shows in-frame clones only, minus some. The data show roughly 180,000 clones, with about 75% seen just once and around 8.1% held by the top ten. The sample taken for sequencing was peripheral blood. The receptors come from a woman between 45 and 65 years old with active or convalescent COVID-19. The CDR3 runs from the conserved cysteine through the conserved F or W. Fields, in order: CDR3 DNA, CDR3 protein, D gene, V gene, J gene, clone size. The D gene is left open where the match is weak. The listing skips clone size in some rows; elsewhere it reads once, few, many or a size class.

cdr3_nt: TGTGCCAGCAGCCAAGGACAGGTCTATGGCTACACCTTC
cdr3_aa: CASSQGQVYGYTF
d_call: -
v_call: TRBV14
j_call: TRBJ1-2
clone_size: few

cdr3_nt: TGTGCCAGCGGAGGGACAGGGAGATACGAGCAGTACTTC
cdr3_aa: CASGGTGRYEQYF
d_call: TRBD1
v_call: TRBV6-5
j_call: TRBJ2-7
clone_size: -

cdr3_nt: TGTGCCAGCACCCCAGAACTAATATATAATTCACCCCTCCACTTT
cdr3_aa: CASTPELIYNSPLHF
d_call: -
v_call: TRBV6-5
j_call: TRBJ1-6
clone_size: -

cdr3_nt: TGTGCCAGCAGCTTAGTAGGCGGCTATGGCTACACCTTC
cdr3_aa: CASSLVGGYGYTF
d_call: -
v_call: TRBV7-2
j_call: TRBJ1-2
clone_size: -

cdr3_nt: TGTGCCAGCAGCCCAGCGACAGGGTATGAGGAGCAGTTCTTC
cdr3_aa: CASSPATGYEEQFF
d_call: TRBD1
v_call: TRBV7-9
j_call: TRBJ2-1
clone_size: -

cdr3_nt: TGTGCCAGCAGACTAGGACAGCGAAGTACTAACTATGGCTACACCTTC
cdr3_aa: CASRLGQRSTNYGYTF
d_call: -
v_call: TRBV2
j_call: TRBJ1-2
clone_size: -

cdr3_nt: TGTGCCTGGAGTGTATGGACAGGCGCCATATATTTT
cdr3_aa: CAWSVWTGAIYF
d_call: TRBD1
v_call: TRBV30
j_call: TRBJ1-3
clone_size: -

cdr3_nt: TGTGCCAGGGTTAGACAGGGGGGGAATGAGCAGTTCTTC
cdr3_aa: CARVRQGGNEQFF
d_call: TRBD1
v_call: TRBV30
j_call: TRBJ2-1
clone_size: -

cdr3_nt: TGTGCCAGCAGCGGGGATACGCAGTATTTT
cdr3_aa: CASSGDTQYF
d_call: -
v_call: TRBV28
j_call: TRBJ2-3
clone_size: few

cdr3_nt: TGTGCCAGCAGCTGGACCGGGACAGATTACAATGAGCAGTTCTTC
cdr3_aa: CASSWTGTDYNEQFF
d_call: TRBD1
v_call: TRBV5-6
j_call: TRBJ2-1
clone_size: few

cdr3_nt: TGTGCCAGCAGCGTGTTCCAGCGGGCTCCGTACCAAGAGACCCAGTACTTC
cdr3_aa: CASSVFQRAPYQETQYF
d_call: -
v_call: TRBV9
j_call: TRBJ2-5
clone_size: -

cdr3_nt: TGTGCCAGCAGTTCGGGACTCCGGAACACTGAAGCTTTCTTT
cdr3_aa: CASSSGLRNTEAFF
d_call: -
v_call: TRBV6-5
j_call: TRBJ1-1
clone_size: -

cdr3_nt: TGCGCCAGCAGCCAAGAGAGCCGGCGGGTCCAAGAGACCCAGTACTTC
cdr3_aa: CASSQESRRVQETQYF
d_call: -
v_call: TRBV4-3
j_call: TRBJ2-5
clone_size: -

cdr3_nt: TGTGCCAGCAGCTTACTAGGGCGGGGTGATGGCTACACCTTC
cdr3_aa: CASSLLGRGDGYTF
d_call: -
v_call: TRBV7-3
j_call: TRBJ1-2
clone_size: -

cdr3_nt: TGTGCCAGCAGTCTACAGGTGGCTAATTCACCCCTCCACTTT
cdr3_aa: CASSLQVANSPLHF
d_call: -
v_call: TRBV28
j_call: TRBJ1-6
clone_size: -

cdr3_nt: TGTGCCAGCAGCCGCCTCGACAGGGATCTCTCACCCCTCCACTTT
cdr3_aa: CASSRLDRDLSPLHF
d_call: TRBD1
v_call: TRBV7-8
j_call: TRBJ1-6
clone_size: -

cdr3_nt: TGTGCCAGTATAAGTTGGGCCGCGAACACTGAAGCTTTCTTT
cdr3_aa: CASISWAANTEAFF
d_call: -
v_call: TRBV28
j_call: TRBJ1-1
clone_size: -

cdr3_nt: TGTGCCAGCAGGAGAACAGGGGTGGGCACAGATACGCAGTATTTT
cdr3_aa: CASRRTGVGTDTQYF
d_call: TRBD1
v_call: TRBV2
j_call: TRBJ2-3
clone_size: -

cdr3_nt: TGTGCCAGCAGCTTACGGACAGGGAGCACCGGGGAGCTGTTTTTT
cdr3_aa: CASSLRTGSTGELFF
d_call: TRBD1
v_call: TRBV7-6
j_call: TRBJ2-2
clone_size: -

cdr3_nt: TGTGCCAGCAGCAGTCACGCGAGGAGCACTGAAGCTTTCTTT
cdr3_aa: CASSSHARSTEAFF
d_call: -
v_call: TRBV11-1
j_call: TRBJ1-1
clone_size: -

cdr3_nt: TGTGCCAGCGGGCTAGTAGGAGGGGATCGCGAGCAGTACTTC
cdr3_aa: CASGLVGGDREQYF
d_call: -
v_call: TRBV6-5
j_call: TRBJ2-7
clone_size: few

cdr3_nt: TGTGCCAGCAGCCAACTTAGACAGGGAACTACAACTAATGAAAAACTGTTTTTT
cdr3_aa: CASSQLRQGTTTNEKLFF
d_call: TRBD1
v_call: TRBV16
j_call: TRBJ1-4
clone_size: -

cdr3_nt: TGTGCCAGTAGTATAGCGTCCGGGGATTATGGCTACACCTTC
cdr3_aa: CASSIASGDYGYTF
d_call: -
v_call: TRBV19
j_call: TRBJ1-2
clone_size: -

cdr3_nt: TGTGCCAGCAGCCAAGATCTAACAGGGGGTGGCTACACCTTC
cdr3_aa: CASSQDLTGGGYTF
d_call: TRBD1
v_call: TRBV3-1/TRBV3-2
j_call: TRBJ1-2
clone_size: -

cdr3_nt: TGTGCCAGCAGCCCCAGTTGGGAGGATACGCAGTATTTT
cdr3_aa: CASSPSWEDTQYF
d_call: -
v_call: TRBV11-3
j_call: TRBJ2-3
clone_size: -

cdr3_nt: TGCAGCGTCACAGACACATACAATCAGCCCCAGCATTTT
cdr3_aa: CSVTDTYNQPQHF
d_call: -
v_call: TRBV29-1
j_call: TRBJ1-5
clone_size: -